This T cell receptor beta chain came from a study of blood T cell repertoires in COVID-19. About the research overall: Spain, Italy and the United States supplied samples that represented acute and convalescent COVID-19.

The V end was cut by 6 bases, the J end by 6 bases, with 15 bases between. The CDR3 runs to 14 residues. Germline CDR1 is LNHDA and CDR2 is SQIVND (reference sequence). Per the original data handling: Researchers report that nucleated cell counts were estimated from reference gene primer amplification. The assay was immunoSEQ multiplex PCR, and TCRdb's table has in-frame clones only and misses some. That table supplies the V and J calls and clone size; D and trimming were determined from the DNA. Altogether tens of thousands of clones are present, more than 70% being singletons, with the ten largest covering approximately 21%. This clone appeared a few times. Patients at the Seattle site were enrolled during active infection and followed longitudinally.

Source material: peripheral blood. The rearrangement joins TRBV19 to TRBJ1-5; D might be TRBD1 (6 bases). The TCR originated in a man aged 30-40 years with COVID-19, enrolled during active disease. DNA for the CDR3: TGTGCCAGTAGGGTACAGGGTATAGGTCAGCCCCAGCATTTT. Its protein product is CASRVQGIGQPQHF. The full variable domain, rest sourced from reference TRBV19 and TRBJ1-5, is DGGITQSPKYLFRKEGQNVTLSCEQNLNHDAMYWYRQDPGQGLRLIYYSQIVNDFQKGDIAEGYSVSREKKESFPLTVTSAQKNPTAFYLCASRVQGIGQPQHFGDGTRLSIL.